Listed below are T cell receptor beta chains from one sample, sequenced in a study of T cells after yellow fever vaccination. TCRdb reanalysed the 5' RACE reads using MiXCR and keeps one entry per CDR3 protein. The table shows a few hundred thousand distinct CDR3 sequences, with approximately 4% occurring only once. The input for sequencing was PBMCs, taken 15 days after the yellow fever booster vaccination. The receptors here all came from a man aged 18-30 years who received the YFV17D yellow fever vaccine. CDR3s include the opening cysteine and the closing phenylalanine or tryptophan. A D gene is named only where the DNA matches it firmly. For some rows the clone size is stated as once, few or many, or as a class when expanded; others skip it.

TRBJ1-1 | many | TRBD1 | TRBV5-1 | TGCGCCAGCAGCAGAGGGACAGGGGTAATGAACACTGAAGCTTTCTTT | CASSRGTGVMNTEAFF
TRBJ2-3 | NA | NA | TRBV7-9 | TGTGCCGGGGAGGCCGCTAGCACAGATACGCAGTATTTT | CAGEAASTDTQYF
TRBJ1-5 | NA | TRBD1 | TRBV7-2 | TGTGCCAGCAGCTCGACAGGGGGTACTCCGGGGTATAGCAATCAGCCCCAGCATTTT | CASSSTGGTPGYSNQPQHF
TRBJ2-5 | few | TRBD2 | TRBV29-1 | TGCAGCGTTGGCGTGGGACTAGAGCATCCTCAGTACTTC | CSVGVGLEHPQYF
TRBJ2-2 | few | NA | TRBV6-1 | TGTGCCAGCAGGCCGGGTCTCGCCGGGGAGCTGTTTTTT | CASRPGLAGELFF
TRBJ1-5 | NA | NA | TRBV7-2 | TGTGCCAGCAGCTCCGAGTTAGGCAATCAGCCCCAGCATTTT | CASSSELGNQPQHF
TRBJ2-1 | many | TRBD1 | TRBV6-2/TRBV6-3 | TGTGCCAGCAGTTACTCGTGGGGACAGGGGGCCTATGAGCAGTTCTTC | CASSYSWGQGAYEQFF
TRBJ2-1 | few | NA | TRBV21-1 | TGTGCCAGCAGCAACCCTGGGACAGGGGTGGCCCACAATGAGCAGTTCTTC | CASSNPGTGVAHNEQFF
TRBJ2-5 | many | NA | TRBV11-2 | TGTGCCAGCTCTCCTTCGGTCCAAGAGACCCAGTACTTC | CASSPSVQETQYF
TRBJ2-3 | many | TRBD2 | TRBV4-3 | TGCGCCAGCAGCCAAGCCACGGGACTAGCGGTGATCACAGATACGCAGTATTTT | CASSQATGLAVITDTQYF
TRBJ1-2 | NA | NA | TRBV30 | TGTGCCTGGAGTGGAGGGGGAAACTATGGCTACACCTTC | CAWSGGGNYGYTF
TRBJ1-2 | many | TRBD1 | TRBV27 | TGTGCCAGCAGTCCCCGGACAGGGAACTATGGCTACACCTTC | CASSPRTGNYGYTF
TRBJ1-1 | many | NA | TRBV30 | TGTGCCTGGTCCGAGGACCCCCAGAGGTACACTGAAGCTTTCTTT | CAWSEDPQRYTEAFF
TRBJ2-2 | many | TRBD1 | TRBV20-1 | TGCAGTGCTATAGGGACAGAGCTCGCCGGGGAGCTGTTTTTT | CSAIGTELAGELFF
TRBJ1-1 | few | TRBD1 | TRBV9 | TGTGCCAGCAGCTCATCAGGACAGGGCAACACTGAAGCTTTCTTT | CASSSSGQGNTEAFF
TRBJ1-5 | many | NA | TRBV6-2/TRBV6-3 | TGTGCCAGCAGTTACGTAGGGGGTCAGCCCCAGCATTTT | CASSYVGGQPQHF